This is a list of T cell receptor beta chains from one sample in a study of T-cell memory formation after mild COVID-19. Each CDR3 protein is one row after TCRdb ran MiXCR on the 5' RACE reads. Among tens of thousands of distinct CDR3 sequences, over 13% were seen once, and the ten largest hold around two fifths. Sequencing input: PBMCs or a T cell subset sorted from them (not recorded which). The receptors were sampled from a man younger than 35 who had mild COVID-19 (a few samples of this study predate the infection). Cell type and time point are not known. Both conserved end residues are part of each CDR3. Each record gives: clone size, J gene, V gene, CDR3 length, D gene, CDR3 protein, CDR3 DNA. The D gene is left open where the match is weak. Size tells how often a clone was seen (once, few, many) or the class of an expanded clone, and some rows leave it out.

few	TRBJ2-1	TRBV29-1	12	TRBD1	CSARQGPGEQFF	TGCAGCGCCCGACAGGGGCCGGGGGAGCAGTTCTTC
NA	TRBJ2-6	TRBV18	15	NA	CASSPTGGRANVLTF	TGTGCCAGCTCACCTACGGGGGGCAGGGCCAACGTCCTGACTTTC
NA	TRBJ2-7	TRBV13	13	NA	CASSSGSTYEQYF	TGTGCCAGCAGCTCGGGATCCACCTACGAGCAGTACTTC
NA	TRBJ1-1	TRBV19	14	NA	CASSQYQGNTEAFF	TGTGCCAGTAGCCAATATCAGGGAAACACTGAAGCTTTCTTT
few	TRBJ2-3	TRBV6-2/TRBV6-3	16	NA	CASSYATRGMADTQYF	TGTGCCAGCAGTTACGCGACCAGGGGAATGGCAGATACGCAGTATTTT
few	TRBJ1-1	TRBV5-5	15	NA	CASSLGPALNTEAFF	TGTGCCAGCAGCTTGGGGCCAGCGTTGAACACTGAAGCTTTCTTT
NA	TRBJ2-5	TRBV7-7	14	TRBD1	CASSWDRDGETQYF	TGTGCTAGCAGCTGGGACAGGGACGGAGAGACCCAGTACTTC
few	TRBJ2-7	TRBV9	15	NA	CASSVEGGGGYEQYF	TGTGCCAGCAGCGTAGAGGGAGGGGGCGGCTACGAGCAGTACTTC
NA	TRBJ2-5	TRBV7-8	22	TRBD2	CASSSGAGLTGGPSGLEETQYF	TGTGCCAGCAGCTCCGGTGCAGGGCTGACGGGGGGGCCCTCCGGCCTGGAGGAGACCCAGTACTTC
NA	TRBJ1-6	TRBV4-3	16	NA	CASSQAWGGNNSPLHF	TGCGCCAGCAGCCAAGCCTGGGGGGGAAATAATTCACCCCTCCACTTT
few	TRBJ2-7	TRBV3-1	13	NA	CASSPFPGYEQYF	TGTGCCAGCAGCCCATTTCCGGGGTACGAGCAGTACTTC
few	TRBJ2-1	TRBV28	14	TRBD2	CASSSPRGDNEQFF	TGTGCCAGCAGTTCCCCACGGGGGGACAATGAGCAGTTCTTC
NA	TRBJ2-3	TRBV28	14	NA	CASSLTGNTDTQYF	TGTGCCAGCAGTTTAACGGGGAATACAGATACGCAGTATTTT
few	TRBJ2-3	TRBV4-1	16	NA	CASSQEASRYTDTQYF	TGCGCCAGCAGCCAAGAGGCTAGCAGATACACAGATACGCAGTATTTT
NA	TRBJ1-2	TRBV5-5	14	NA	CASSGDGPRYGYTF	TGTGCCAGCAGCGGGGACGGACCGCGCTATGGCTACACCTTC
NA	TRBJ2-1	TRBV15	17	NA	CATSRTSSGASGNEQFF	TGTGCCACCAGCAGGACTTCATCCGGGGCGTCCGGGAATGAGCAGTTCTTC
NA	TRBJ1-1	TRBV6-1	14	TRBD1	CASSPQGMGTEAFF	TGTGCCAGCAGTCCACAGGGGATGGGCACTGAAGCTTTCTTT
many	TRBJ2-1	TRBV4-3	16	TRBD2	CASSQDRAGGHNEQFF	TGCGCCAGCAGCCAAGATAGGGCGGGGGGGCACAATGAGCAGTTCTTC
few	TRBJ2-5	TRBV4-3	15	NA	CASSQVWSSQETQYF	TGCGCCAGCAGCCAAGTGTGGAGTTCACAAGAGACCCAGTACTTC
NA	TRBJ2-7	TRBV7-9	15	NA	CASSLSQDSSYEQYF	TGTGCCAGCAGCTTATCCCAGGACAGCTCCTACGAGCAGTACTTC
many	TRBJ1-3	TRBV6-6	13	NA	CASSLGGGNTIYF	TGTGCCAGCAGTTTGGGGGGTGGAAACACCATATATTTT
few	TRBJ2-1	TRBV19	15	TRBD1	CASHRQGGFYNEQFF	TGTGCCAGTCATCGACAGGGGGGTTTCTACAATGAGCAGTTCTTC
NA	TRBJ1-3	TRBV12-3/TRBV12-4	14	NA	CASSFGGGGNTIYF	TGTGCCAGCAGTTTTGGGGGGGGTGGAAACACCATATATTTT
few	TRBJ2-1	TRBV6-1	14	NA	CASTPEAPFDEQFF	TGTGCCAGCACCCCGGAGGCACCGTTCGATGAGCAGTTCTTC
NA	TRBJ2-7	TRBV6-5	16	TRBD2	CASSYFAGGYSYEQYF	TGTGCCAGCAGTTATTTTGCGGGGGGATACTCCTACGAGCAGTACTTC
few	TRBJ2-1	TRBV12-3/TRBV12-4	17	TRBD1	CASSIRADRGDYNEQFF	TGTGCCAGCAGTATAAGGGCGGACAGGGGAGACTACAATGAGCAGTTCTTC
NA	TRBJ2-5	TRBV11-3	13	NA	CASSRGTVGTQYF	TGTGCCAGCAGCCGGGGGACAGTCGGGACCCAGTACTTC
NA	TRBJ2-1	TRBV6-2/TRBV6-3	21	TRBD2	CASSPPAGTSGTRLSYNEQFF	TGTGCCAGCAGTCCTCCGGCGGGGACTAGCGGGACCCGCCTCTCCTACAATGAGCAGTTCTTC
few	TRBJ1-2	TRBV4-1	14	NA	CASSQDNIAPGYTF	TGCGCCAGCAGCCAAGATAACATAGCCCCGGGCTACACCTTC
few	TRBJ2-5	TRBV11-2	15	NA	CASSSKDEFLETQYF	TGTGCCAGCAGCTCGAAGGATGAGTTCTTGGAGACCCAGTACTTC
few	TRBJ1-1	TRBV7-6	14	NA	CASSLNPGNTEAFF	TGTGCCAGCAGCTTAAATCCAGGGAACACTGAAGCTTTCTTT